This TCR beta chain was sequenced for a study of T cells in Graves' hyperthyroidism and ophthalmopathy (dated by TCRdb to about 2019). About the investigation overall: Peripheral blood samples were taken at initial diagnosis, before any treatment was given. In addition, the study compared T-cell repertoires in thyroid tissue and in blood from roughly six Graves' hyperthyroidism patients. An independent validation cohort of under 20 hyperthyroidism patients and about 15 patients who later progressed to ophthalmopathy tested prospective prediction of ophthalmopathy. After sampling, hyperthyroidism patients received methimazole starting at 30 mg daily, and ophthalmopathy patients received high-dose intravenous methylprednisolone. The 100 discovery patients were randomly divided into training and test sets at a 7:3 ratio. TCR Vbeta CDR3 sequencing of around 130 peripheral blood samples (over 40 ophthalmopathy, roughly 74 hyperthyroidism and some 17 progressor patients) is reported in the paper. A discovery cohort of about 95 patients, 43 with Graves' ophthalmopathy and more than 55 with stable Graves' hyperthyroidism, was used to find distinguishing TCR V-J signatures.

Broad study findings and their caveats: Most expanded thyroid clonotypes (frequency above 0.001) were also detected in blood, a finding suggesting that blood repertoires may reflect thyroid immune responses. Sample size was not statistically predetermined, and blinding of investigators to group allocation was not performed. In validation, the model predicted progression to ophthalmopathy a median of roughly 6.2 months before onset, with 65% to 71% sensitivity and 72.22% specificity. Ophthalmopathy was separated from stable hyperthyroidism by a 13 V-J signature model, with just over 85% sensitivity and approximately 81% specificity obtained in cross-validation and 80%/75% obtained in testing.

Amplification of TCR beta CDR3 regions was carried out from RNA transcripts. The first round of RT-PCR for the TCR CDR3 was performed with the HTBI primer set and the Qiagen OneStep RT-PCR kit. A second multiplex PCR round built the libraries, followed by size selection and purification. Paired-end sequencing of the libraries was performed with 100 bp reads on an Illumina HiSeq2000. For the original study's pipeline: Raw data were processed with SOAPnuke, discarding reads with adapters, uncalled bases, mean Phred below 15, or no exact constant-primer or identifier match. High-quality paired reads were merged with COPE v1.2.5, and unique nucleotide sequences were defined as clonotypes. MiTCR v1.1 was used to align clonotypes to the IMGT TRBV, TRBD and TRBJ reference segments. Only V-J combinations with frequency above 0.0001, covering 99% to 99.2% of repertoires, were analysed. The TCS score was defined as F50 (clonal expansion) divided by E x V (chaos), with BLOSUM62-based TCRdist calculated between CDR3 peptides within each V-J. Welch's t-statistics and random forest reduced just over 500 V-J features to around 14, which were used in a naive Bayes classifier (R e1071). TCRdb ran its own pipeline on the public reads, namely fastp trimming at Q25 and MiXCR clone calling, and kept in-frame beta chains. Rows are combined by CDR3 protein, so each entry shows the most common genes and DNA. V and J calls and clone size were set by TCRdb, not the authors. This sample lists roughly 170,000 distinct CDR3 sequences; 8% to 9.5% were detected once. The ten largest clonotypes hold approximately 20% of the sample.

Hyperthyroidism patients were newly diagnosed, had a disease duration of under 2 months, and were aged 18 to 65 years. Patients with uncontrolled infections, other autoimmune diseases, pregnancy or lactation were excluded. Diagnoses were based on clinical symptoms, serum thyroxine and TRAb, thyroid ultrasound and orbital computed tomography. For progressor patients, blood was drawn at the first diagnosis of hyperthyroidism, before any ophthalmopathy symptoms had appeared. PBMCs were separated from roughly 9.3 ml of fresh peripheral blood using Ficoll-Paque density gradient centrifugation. Progressor patients were initially diagnosed with Graves' hyperthyroidism and developed ophthalmopathy during follow-up. Trizol reagent was used to extract total RNA, and RNA quality was then checked on an Agilent 2100 Bioanalyzer. In this sample, this clonotype turned up many times. The clone's antigen remains unknown. Base qualities are not at hand, and no much larger clone is one base apart.

The CDR3 goes from the cysteine to the phenylalanine over 15 residues. Of all the DNA, just the CDR3 is kept, 45 bases in frame from base 1. At the junction V is shortened by 3 bases and J by 4 bases; bases outside the gene matches: 8. For CDR1 and CDR2, the germline V gene (reference sequence) lists LNHNV and YYDKDF. Sequencing input: blood. This receptor was identified in a woman aged 18 to 35 with Graves' hyperthyroidism that later progressed to Graves' ophthalmopathy. The sequence is built from TRBV15 and TRBJ1-2, and TRBD1 aligns with 7 junction nucleotides. The DNA sequence follows: TGTGCCACCAGCAGTCCAGGGGGGGCCATCTATGGCTACACCTTC. Its protein reads: CATSSPGGAIYGYTF.